This TCR beta chain was profiled in a study of blood T cell repertoires in COVID-19. The overall study: Samples came from the United States, Italy and Spain, spanning acute and convalescent COVID-19. From T cells, B-cell-depleted T cells, or PBMCs came the material, which was cDNA or gDNA.

Participant-given clinical history determined each cohort assignment. Authors' data handling: Reference gene primer amplification gave estimated nucleated cell counts. Clones were read by immunoSEQ multiplex PCR, and TCRdb kept only the in-frame ones, dropping some. The V and J calls and clone size come from that table; D and trimming were worked out from the DNA. The sample has 280,000 or so clones, around nine tenths seen once; the top ten hold 5.5% to 7%. Specimen: PBMCs or T cells enriched from blood (not recorded which). This TCR derives from a woman aged 40 to 49 who had recovered from COVID-19.

CDR3 sequence (DNA): TGTGCCAGCAGCACAAGGACTAGCCAAAGGGTAAATACGCAGTATTTT. Translated: CASSTRTSQRVNTQYF. The chain carries TRBV27 and TRBJ2-3; TRBD2 agrees at 8 bases. CDR1 is MNHEY and CDR2 is SMNVEV in the germline V gene (reference sequence). Germline trimming cut 6 bases from V and 7 bases from J; bases unmatched to any gene: 15. CDR3 length: 16 amino acids.